This T cell receptor (beta chain) comes out of a study of blood T cell repertoires in COVID-19 (dated by TCRdb to the early 2020s). In the study overall: Samples from collaborators originated in the United States, Italy and Spain and spanned both the acute and convalescent phases of COVID-19. The sample metadata nearly always contained a de-identified subject ID, COVID-19 status, age in years and sex. The samples were drawn from two sources: the first 160 participants of the ongoing ImmuneRACE study, and over 1,000 subjects contributed by 6 global collaborators. The prospective study material was composed of cDNA or gDNA derived from T cells, B-cell-depleted T cells, or PBMCs. Deeply sampled blood TCRbeta repertoires from subjects exposed to, actively infected with, or recovered from COVID-19 were included in the dataset. The repertoires were released in a freely available public database intended as a resource for research on the immune response to SARS-CoV-2. Where available, HLA class I and class II types were obtained from metadata supplied by the sample provider rather than from assay-based typing.

The immunoSEQ Assay, a bias-controlled multiplex PCR, was used to amplify TCRbeta CDR3 regions from genomic DNA. The original pipeline was this. Within the assay, amplification of reference gene primers was used to estimate how many nucleated cells each sample contained. Sequence reads were collapsed and filtered to measure the absolute abundance of every unique TCRbeta CDR3 rearrangement. For each sample, productive Simpson clonality was calculated as the square root of Simpson's diversity index across productive rearrangements. Not all clones reach the TCRdb copy of this immuneACCESS table, which keeps in-frame sequences only. Checked studies attribute under half of the gap to unresolved V genes and leave the rest unexplained. The D gene and trimming were derived from the DNA, and the V and J assignments and clone size from that table. Across this sample there are 200,000 to 250,000 clones, with approximately 85% seen only once. Jointly, the top ten make up over 2% of the sample.

In Seattle, one collaborating source enrolled patients while the infection was active and tracked those patients longitudinally over the course of disease. Whole blood was collected in K2EDTA tubes by collaborating institutions according to the institutions' own protocols. For TCRbeta analysis, collaborators shipped samples in one of three forms: frozen whole blood, isolated PBMCs, or DNA extracted from either of those sample types. In its sample, this clone was seen a few times. What antigen it recognizes has not been identified. No qualities accompany the bases; no much larger clone lies one base away. Unmatched junction bases come to 12, with V trimmed by 0 bases and J by 4 bases. Per the germline V gene, MNHEY is the CDR1 and SVGEGT is the CDR2. Measured from the cysteine to the phenylalanine, the CDR3 is 18 residues long. Left in the record is the CDR3 DNA by itself, 54 bases read in frame from the first base.

Broader findings and caveats from the paper: How much clinical and demographic metadata was included differed by source and by participant, and the metadata was provided uncurated.

The clonotype comes from a woman in her 70s with COVID-19, enrolled during active disease. The sequencing input was peripheral blood. Recombination joined TRBV6-2 or TRBV6-3 with TRBJ2-1, and 7 junctional nucleotides match TRBD2. The CDR3 region: CASSYSGLVAGAYNEQFF. The DNA reads as follows: TGTGCCAGCAGTTACTCGGGGCTAGTGGCGGGAGCGTACAATGAGCAGTTCTTC.